The source of this T cell receptor (beta chain) is a study of blood T cell repertoires in COVID-19. The wider study: Some COVID-19 samples were acute and others convalescent; all came from the United States, Italy and Spain. The analysed material was cDNA or gDNA that came from T cells, B-cell-depleted T cells, or PBMCs.

In the authors' methods: For nucleated cells, counts were estimated from reference gene primer amplification. Clones were sequenced by immunoSEQ multiplex PCR, and TCRdb holds only the in-frame ones, with some missing. The V and J calls and the clone size are those of that table, but D and trimming were determined from the DNA. The repertoire holds about 310,000 clones, with about 89% as singletons. Germline CDR1 and CDR2: GTSNPN and SVGIG (reference sequence). V gave up 2 bases and J gave up 8 bases, with 13 bases separating them. This CDR3 is 13 amino acids long. This clone showed up just a few times. Donors of Cohort 3 who recovered were those that had two negative PCRs, clearance, or symptom resolution.

The sequence came from a middle-aged woman who had recovered from COVID-19. Sample: PBMCs or T cells enriched from blood (not recorded which). The gene calls are TRBV30 and TRBJ2-1, with D tentatively TRBD2 (6 bases). CDR3 region: CAWSRRVGDEQFF. The CDR3 DNA reads as TGTGCCTGGAGTCGGAGGGTGGGGGATGAGCAGTTCTTC.